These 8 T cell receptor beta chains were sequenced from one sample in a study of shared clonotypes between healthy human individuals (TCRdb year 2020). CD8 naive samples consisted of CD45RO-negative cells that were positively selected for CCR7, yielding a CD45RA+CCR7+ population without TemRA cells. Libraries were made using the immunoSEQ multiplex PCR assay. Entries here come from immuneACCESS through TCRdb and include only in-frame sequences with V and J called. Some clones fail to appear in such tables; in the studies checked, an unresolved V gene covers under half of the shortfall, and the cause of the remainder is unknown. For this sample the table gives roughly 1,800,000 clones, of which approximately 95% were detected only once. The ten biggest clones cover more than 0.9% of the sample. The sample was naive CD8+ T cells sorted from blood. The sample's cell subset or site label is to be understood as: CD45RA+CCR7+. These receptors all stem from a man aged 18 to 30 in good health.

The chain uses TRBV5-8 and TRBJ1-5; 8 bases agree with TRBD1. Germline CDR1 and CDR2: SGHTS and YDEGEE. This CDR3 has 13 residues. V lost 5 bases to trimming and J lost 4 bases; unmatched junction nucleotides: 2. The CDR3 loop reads CASSRDRNQPQHF. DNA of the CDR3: TGTGCCAGCAGTAGGGACAGGAATCAGCCCCAGCATTTT.

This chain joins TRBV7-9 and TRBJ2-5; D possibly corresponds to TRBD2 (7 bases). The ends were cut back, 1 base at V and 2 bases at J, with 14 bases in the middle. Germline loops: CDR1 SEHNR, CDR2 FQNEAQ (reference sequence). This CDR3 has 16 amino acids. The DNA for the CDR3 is TGTGCCAGCAGCTTAGTGATCGGGGGGCCGCAAGAGACCCAGTACTTC. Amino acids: CASSLVIGGPQETQYF. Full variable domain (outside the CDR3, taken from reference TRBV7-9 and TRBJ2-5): DTGVSQNPRHKITKRGQNVTFRCDPISEHNRLYWYRQTLGQGPEFLTYFQNEAQLEKSRLLSDRFSAERPKGSFSTLEIQRTEQGDSAMYLCASSLVIGGPQETQYFGPGTRLLVL.

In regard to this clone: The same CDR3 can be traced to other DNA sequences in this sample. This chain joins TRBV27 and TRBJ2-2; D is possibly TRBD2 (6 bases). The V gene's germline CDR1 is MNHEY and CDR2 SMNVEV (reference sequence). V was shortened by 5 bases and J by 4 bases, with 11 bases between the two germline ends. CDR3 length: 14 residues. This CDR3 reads CASSLGRFTGELFF. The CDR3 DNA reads TGTGCCAGCAGTCTAGGGAGGTTCACCGGGGAGCTGTTTTTT.

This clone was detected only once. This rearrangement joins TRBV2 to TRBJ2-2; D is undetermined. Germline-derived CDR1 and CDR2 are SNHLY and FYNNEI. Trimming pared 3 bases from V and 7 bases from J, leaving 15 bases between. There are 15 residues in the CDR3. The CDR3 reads CASSEAWGGVGELFF. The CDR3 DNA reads TGTGCCAGCAGTGAGGCCTGGGGTGGGGTCGGGGAGCTGTTTTTT.

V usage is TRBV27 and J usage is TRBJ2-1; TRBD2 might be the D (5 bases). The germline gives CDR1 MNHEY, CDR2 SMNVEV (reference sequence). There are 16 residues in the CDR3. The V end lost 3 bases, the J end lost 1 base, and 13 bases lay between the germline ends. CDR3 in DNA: TGTGCCAGCAGTTTCAGCGGTGGCCCTTCCTACAATGAGCAGTTCTTC. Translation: CASSFSGGPSYNEQFF.

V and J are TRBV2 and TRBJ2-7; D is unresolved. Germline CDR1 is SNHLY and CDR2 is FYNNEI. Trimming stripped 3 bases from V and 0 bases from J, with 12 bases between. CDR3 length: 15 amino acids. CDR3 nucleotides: TGTGCCAGCAGTGATCTCTGGCAAAGCTCCTACGAGCAGTACTTC. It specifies CASSDLWQSSYEQYF.

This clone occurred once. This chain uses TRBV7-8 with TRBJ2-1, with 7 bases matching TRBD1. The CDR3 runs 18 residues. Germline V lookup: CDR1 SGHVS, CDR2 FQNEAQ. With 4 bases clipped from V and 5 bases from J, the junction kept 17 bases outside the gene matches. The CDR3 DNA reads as TGTGCCAGCAGCTCGCTTCCCCCGGGACAGATTTTCCACAATGAGCAGTTCTTC. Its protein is CASSSLPPGQIFHNEQFF.

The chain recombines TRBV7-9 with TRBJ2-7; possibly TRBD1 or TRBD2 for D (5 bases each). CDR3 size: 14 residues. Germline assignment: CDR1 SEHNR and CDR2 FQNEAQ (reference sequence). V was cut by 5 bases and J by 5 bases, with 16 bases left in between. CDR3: CASSVTEGTNEQYF. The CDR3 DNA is TGTGCCAGCAGCGTAACAGAGGGGACGAACGAGCAGTACTTC.